This T cell receptor (beta chain) was retrieved from a study of blood T cell repertoires in COVID-19. Study-wide context: From the United States, Italy and Spain came samples of acute and convalescent COVID-19. Sample material is recorded as cDNA or gDNA derived from T cells, B-cell-depleted T cells, or PBMCs.

Germline loops: CDR1 SQVTM, CDR2 ANQGSEA. The CDR3 covers 13 residues. Methods used by the authors: Reference gene primer amplification in the assay estimated nucleated cell counts. Data came from immunoSEQ multiplex PCR; TCRdb stores just in-frame clones and leaves some out. Clone size and V and J calls were adopted from that table, with D and trimming inferred from the DNA. The sample holds roughly 92,000 clones, 90% seen once. This clone was found a few times. Germline is not matched at one junction end, which may reflect a read error. The origin of this receptor is a middle-aged man with acute or convalescent COVID-19. Sequencing was carried out using peripheral blood. This chain connects TRBV29-1 to TRBJ2-4; D is ambiguous. The CDR3 spells CSVEASAKNIQYF. The CDR3 bases are TGCAGCGTCGAAGCGTCAGCCAAAAACATTCAGTACTTC. Full variable domain (rest looked up from reference TRBV29-1 and TRBJ2-4): SAVISQKPSRDICQRGTSLTIQCQVDSQVTMMFWYRQQPGQSLTLIATANQGSEATYESGFVIDKFPISRPNLTFSTLTVSNMSPEDSSIYLCSVEASAKNIQYFGAGTRLSVL.